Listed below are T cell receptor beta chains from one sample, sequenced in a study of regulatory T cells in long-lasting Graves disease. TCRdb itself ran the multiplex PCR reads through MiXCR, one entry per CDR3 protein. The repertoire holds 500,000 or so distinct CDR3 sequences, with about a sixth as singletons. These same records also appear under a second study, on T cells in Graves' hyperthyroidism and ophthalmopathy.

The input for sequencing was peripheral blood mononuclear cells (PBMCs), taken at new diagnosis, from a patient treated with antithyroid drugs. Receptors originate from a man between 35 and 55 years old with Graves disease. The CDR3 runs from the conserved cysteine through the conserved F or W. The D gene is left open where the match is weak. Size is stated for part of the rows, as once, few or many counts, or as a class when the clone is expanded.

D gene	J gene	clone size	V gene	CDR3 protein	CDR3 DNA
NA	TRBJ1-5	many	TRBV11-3	CASSLTTGAKNQPQHF	TGTGCCAGCAGCTTAACGACAGGAGCGAAGAATCAGCCCCAGCATTTT
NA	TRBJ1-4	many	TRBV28	CASSLPRGGNEKLFF	TGTGCCAGCAGTTTGCCCCGGGGGGGTAATGAAAAACTGTTTTTT
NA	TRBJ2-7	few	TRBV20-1	CSAGDSTYEQYF	TGCAGTGCTGGCGACAGCACCTACGAGCAGTACTTC
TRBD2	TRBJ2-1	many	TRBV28	CASSTQVGRASNEQFF	TGTGCCAGCAGTACCCAGGTTGGGAGGGCCTCCAATGAGCAGTTCTTC
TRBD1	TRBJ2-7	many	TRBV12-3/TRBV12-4	CASSLWGTDFSYEQYF	TGTGCCAGCAGTTTATGGGGGACAGACTTCTCCTACGAGCAGTACTTC
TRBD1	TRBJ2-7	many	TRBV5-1	CASSSGDRVGHEQYF	TGCGCCAGCAGCAGTGGGGACAGGGTTGGCCACGAGCAGTACTTC
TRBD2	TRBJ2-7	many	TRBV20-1	CSARLAGVEYEQYF	TGCAGTGCCCGCCTAGCGGGAGTTGAGTACGAGCAGTACTTC
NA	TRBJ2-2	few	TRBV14	CASSQDLSGELFF	TGTGCCAGCAGCCAAGATCTTAGCGGGGAGCTGTTTTTT
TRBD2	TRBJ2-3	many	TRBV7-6	CASSLPTSGSTDTQYF	TGTGCCAGCAGCCTCCCGACTAGCGGGAGCACAGATACGCAGTATTTT
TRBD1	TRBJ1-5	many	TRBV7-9	CASSPGTGNDQPQHF	TGTGCCAGCAGCCCAGGGACAGGGAACGATCAGCCCCAGCATTTT
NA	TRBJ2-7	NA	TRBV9	CASSVVGGAHEQYF	TGTGCCAGCAGCGTAGTGGGGGGGGCCCACGAGCAGTACTTC
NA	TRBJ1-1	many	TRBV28	CASSSTPSWTEAFF	TGTGCCAGCAGTTCGACCCCCTCCTGGACTGAAGCTTTCTTT
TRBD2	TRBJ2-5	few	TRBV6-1	CASAIPWEGRVGETQYF	TGTGCCAGCGCGATACCATGGGAGGGGCGGGTTGGAGAGACCCAGTACTTC
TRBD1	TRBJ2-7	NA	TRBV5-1	CASSTGQASYEQYF	TGCGCCAGCAGCACAGGACAGGCCTCCTACGAGCAGTACTTC
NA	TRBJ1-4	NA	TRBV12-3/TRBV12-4	CASSLRETNEKLFF	TGTGCCAGCAGTTTACGGGAGACTAATGAAAAACTGTTTTTT
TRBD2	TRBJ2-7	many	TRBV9	CASSVDTSGYEQYF	TGTGCCAGCAGCGTCGATACTAGCGGGTACGAGCAGTACTTC
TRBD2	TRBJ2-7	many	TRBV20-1	CSATRAGGPSDEQYF	TGCAGTGCCACCCGAGCGGGAGGGCCATCGGACGAGCAGTACTTC
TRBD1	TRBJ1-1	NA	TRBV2	CASSRGGSGGVNTEAFF	TGTGCCAGCAGTCGTGGAGGTTCAGGGGGCGTAAACACTGAAGCTTTCTTT
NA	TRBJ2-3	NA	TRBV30	CAWGQRRADTQYF	TGTGCCTGGGGGCAAAGGAGGGCAGATACGCAGTATTTT
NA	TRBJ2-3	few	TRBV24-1	CATRTGRDTSTDTQYF	TGTGCCACCAGAACTGGCCGGGACACCAGCACAGATACGCAGTATTTT
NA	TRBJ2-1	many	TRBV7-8	CASSPGQTEQFF	TGTGCCAGCAGCCCCGGACAGACTGAGCAGTTCTTC
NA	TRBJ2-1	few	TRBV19	CATSAGAENEQFF	TGTGCCACCTCGGCGGGCGCGGAAAATGAGCAGTTCTTC
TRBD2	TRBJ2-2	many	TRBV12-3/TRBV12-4	CASSPNLAGGRTGELFF	TGTGCCAGCAGCCCAAACCTAGCGGGAGGAAGGACCGGGGAGCTGTTTTTT
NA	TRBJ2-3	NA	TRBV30	CAWSPGHLGSTDTQYF	TGTGCCTGGAGCCCGGGACATCTCGGGAGCACAGATACGCAGTATTTT
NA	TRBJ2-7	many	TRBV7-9	CASSMTVGSYEQYF	TGTGCCAGCAGCATGACAGTCGGCTCCTACGAGCAGTACTTC
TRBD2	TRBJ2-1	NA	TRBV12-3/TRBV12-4	CASSPGGNYNEQFF	TGTGCCAGCAGTCCGGGGGGTAATTACAATGAGCAGTTCTTC
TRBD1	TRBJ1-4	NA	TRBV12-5	CASGFPLTGVNEKLFF	TGTGCTAGTGGTTTCCCCTTGACAGGGGTTAATGAAAAACTGTTTTTT
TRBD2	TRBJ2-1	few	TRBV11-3	CASSSLFGTSGRYEQFF	TGTGCCAGCAGCTCGCTCTTCGGGACTAGCGGGAGGTATGAGCAGTTCTTC
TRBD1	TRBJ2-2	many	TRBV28	CASSPTGAGELFF	TGTGCCAGCAGTCCCACAGGGGCCGGGGAGCTGTTTTTT
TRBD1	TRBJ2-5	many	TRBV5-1	CASSMGQGEETQYF	TGCGCCAGCAGCATGGGACAGGGAGAAGAGACCCAGTACTTC
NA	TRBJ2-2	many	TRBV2	CASSEVVTGELFF	TGTGCCAGCAGTGAAGTTGTCACCGGGGAGCTGTTTTTT
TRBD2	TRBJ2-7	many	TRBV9	CASSPSAGDEQYF	TGTGCCAGCAGCCCGAGCGCGGGAGACGAGCAGTACTTC
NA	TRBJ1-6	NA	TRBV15	CATSRDNSRSPLHF	TGTGCCACCAGCAGAGATAATTCGCGATCACCCCTCCACTTT
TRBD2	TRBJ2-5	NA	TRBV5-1	CASRFNGGRNQETQYF	TGCGCCAGCAGGTTCAACGGGGGGAGGAATCAAGAGACCCAGTACTTC
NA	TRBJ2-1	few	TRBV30	CAWSVVRGSGSGEQFF	TGTGCCTGGAGTGTAGTACGCGGGTCCGGCTCAGGGGAGCAGTTCTTC
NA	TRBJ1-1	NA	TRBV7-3	CASSPTSGGRYTEAFF	TGTGCCAGCAGCCCCACTTCGGGCGGGAGATACACTGAAGCTTTCTTT
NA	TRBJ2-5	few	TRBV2	CASSVQGQETQYF	TGTGCCAGCAGTGTGCAGGGACAAGAGACCCAGTACTTC
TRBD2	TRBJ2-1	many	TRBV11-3	CASSSPWKREGRGEQFF	TGTGCCAGCAGCTCTCCGTGGAAGCGGGAGGGCCGGGGTGAGCAGTTCTTC
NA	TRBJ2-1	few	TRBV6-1	CASSASNGSYNEQFF	TGTGCCAGCAGTGCTAGTAACGGCTCCTACAATGAGCAGTTCTTC
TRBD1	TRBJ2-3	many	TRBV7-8	CASSFDRAADTQYF	TGTGCCAGCAGCTTTGACAGGGCCGCAGATACGCAGTATTTT
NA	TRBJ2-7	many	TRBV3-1	CASSQGSLGGRPNEQYF	TGTGCCAGCAGCCAAGGGTCTCTGGGTGGGAGGCCCAACGAGCAGTACTTC
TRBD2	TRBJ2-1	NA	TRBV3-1	CASSQAGLAGVNEQFF	TGTGCCAGCAGCCAAGCGGGACTAGCGGGAGTTAATGAGCAGTTCTTC
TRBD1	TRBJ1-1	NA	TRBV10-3	CAISESASGGMGTEAFF	TGTGCCATCAGTGAGTCAGCTTCAGGGGGCATGGGCACTGAAGCTTTCTTT
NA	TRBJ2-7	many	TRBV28	CASSFNRFAYEQYF	TGTGCCAGCAGTTTTAACAGGTTCGCCTACGAGCAGTACTTC
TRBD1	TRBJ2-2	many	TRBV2	CAISTGPTGELFF	TGTGCCATCTCGACAGGGCCCACCGGGGAGCTGTTTTTT
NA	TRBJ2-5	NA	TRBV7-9	CASSQDYQETQYF	TGTGCCAGCAGCCAGGACTATCAAGAGACCCAGTACTTC
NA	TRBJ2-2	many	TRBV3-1	CASRVTPNTGELFF	TGTGCCAGCAGGGTTACACCGAACACCGGGGAGCTGTTTTTT
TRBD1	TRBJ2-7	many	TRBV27	CASKRTGFYEQYF	TGTGCCAGCAAAAGGACAGGGTTCTACGAGCAGTACTTC
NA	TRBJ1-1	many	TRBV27	CASSSSGASEAFF	TGTGCCAGCAGTTCGTCGGGGGCTAGTGAAGCTTTCTTT
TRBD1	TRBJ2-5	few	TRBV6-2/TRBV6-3	CASRGTGPQETQYF	TGTGCCAGCAGAGGGACAGGGCCTCAAGAGACCCAGTACTTC
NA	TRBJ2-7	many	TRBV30	CAWSVGRAYEQYF	TGTGCCTGGAGTGTAGGGCGGGCCTACGAGCAGTACTTC
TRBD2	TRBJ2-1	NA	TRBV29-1	CSVVPAGETYNERFF	TGCAGCGTTGTCCCAGCGGGAGAGACCTACAATGAGCGGTTCTTC
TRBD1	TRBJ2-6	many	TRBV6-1	CASRGQGTPLGANVLTF	TGTGCCAGCAGGGGACAGGGTACCCCTCTGGGGGCCAACGTCCTGACTTTC